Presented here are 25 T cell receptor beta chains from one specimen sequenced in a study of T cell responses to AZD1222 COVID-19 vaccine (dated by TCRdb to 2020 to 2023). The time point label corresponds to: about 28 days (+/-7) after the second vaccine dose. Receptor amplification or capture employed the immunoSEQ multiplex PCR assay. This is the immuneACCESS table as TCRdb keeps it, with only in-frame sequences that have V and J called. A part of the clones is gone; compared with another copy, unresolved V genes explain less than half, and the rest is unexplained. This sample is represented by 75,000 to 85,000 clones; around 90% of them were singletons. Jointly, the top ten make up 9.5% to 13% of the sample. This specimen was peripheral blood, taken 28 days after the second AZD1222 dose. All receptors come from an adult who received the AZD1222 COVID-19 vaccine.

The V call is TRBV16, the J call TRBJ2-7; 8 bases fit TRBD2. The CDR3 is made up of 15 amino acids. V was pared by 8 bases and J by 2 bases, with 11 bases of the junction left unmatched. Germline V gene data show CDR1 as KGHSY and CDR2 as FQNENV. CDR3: CASRRGGRGTYEQYF. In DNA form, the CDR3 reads TGTGCCAGCCGCCGCGGGGGGAGGGGGACCTACGAGCAGTACTTC.

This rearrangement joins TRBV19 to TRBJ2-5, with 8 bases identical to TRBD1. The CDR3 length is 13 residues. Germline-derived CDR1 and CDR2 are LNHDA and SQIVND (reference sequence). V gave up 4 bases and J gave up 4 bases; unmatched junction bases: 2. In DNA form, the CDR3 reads TGTGCCAGTAGTACCGGACAGGGAGAGACCCAGTACTTC. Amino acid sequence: CASSTGQGETQYF.

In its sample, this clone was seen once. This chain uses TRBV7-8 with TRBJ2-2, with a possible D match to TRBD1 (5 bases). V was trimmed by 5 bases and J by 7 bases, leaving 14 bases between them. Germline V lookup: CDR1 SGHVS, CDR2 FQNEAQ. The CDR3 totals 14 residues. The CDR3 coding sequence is TGTGCCAGCAGCGAAACACAGGCTAGCGGGGAGCTGTTTTTT. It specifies CASSETQASGELFF.

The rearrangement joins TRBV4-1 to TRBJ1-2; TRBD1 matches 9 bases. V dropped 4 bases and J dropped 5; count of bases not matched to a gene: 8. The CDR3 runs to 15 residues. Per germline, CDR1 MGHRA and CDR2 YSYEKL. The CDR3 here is CASSPDRGRRYGYTF. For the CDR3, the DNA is TGCGCCAGCAGCCCGGACAGGGGACGGAGGTATGGCTACACCTTC.

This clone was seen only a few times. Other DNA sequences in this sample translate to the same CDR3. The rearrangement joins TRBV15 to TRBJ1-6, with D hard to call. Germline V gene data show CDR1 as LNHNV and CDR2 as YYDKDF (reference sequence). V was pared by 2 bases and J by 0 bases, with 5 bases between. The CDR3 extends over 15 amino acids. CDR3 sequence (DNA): TGTGCCACCAGCAGATGGAGCTCCTATAATTCACCCCTCCACTTT. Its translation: CATSRWSSYNSPLHF.

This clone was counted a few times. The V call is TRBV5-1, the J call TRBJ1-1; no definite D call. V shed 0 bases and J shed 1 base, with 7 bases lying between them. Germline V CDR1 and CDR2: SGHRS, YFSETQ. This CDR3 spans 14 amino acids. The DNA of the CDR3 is TGCGCCAGCAGCTTGGTGGGAACGAACACTGAAGCTTTCTTT. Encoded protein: CASSLVGTNTEAFF.

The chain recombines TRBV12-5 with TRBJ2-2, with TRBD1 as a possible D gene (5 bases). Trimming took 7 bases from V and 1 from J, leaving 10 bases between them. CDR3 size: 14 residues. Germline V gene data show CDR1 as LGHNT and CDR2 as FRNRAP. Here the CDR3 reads CASATGRNTGELFF. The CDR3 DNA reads TGTGCTAGTGCCACAGGACGGAACACCGGGGAGCTGTTTTTT.

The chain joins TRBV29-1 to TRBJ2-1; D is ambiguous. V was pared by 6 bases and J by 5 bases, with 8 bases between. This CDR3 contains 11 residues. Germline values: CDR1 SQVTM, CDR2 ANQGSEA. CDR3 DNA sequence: TGCAGCGTGGACGGAAACAATGAGCAGTTCTTC. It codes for CSVDGNNEQFF.

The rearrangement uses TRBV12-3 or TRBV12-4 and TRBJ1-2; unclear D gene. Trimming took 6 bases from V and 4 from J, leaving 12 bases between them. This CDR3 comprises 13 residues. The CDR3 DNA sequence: TGTGCCAGCAGCCCCTCCCCTCGCTATGGCTACACCTTC. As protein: CASSPSPRYGYTF.

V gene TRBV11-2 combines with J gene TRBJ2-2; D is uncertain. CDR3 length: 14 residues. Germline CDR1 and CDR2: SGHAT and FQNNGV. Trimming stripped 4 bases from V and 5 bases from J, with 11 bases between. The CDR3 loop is CASSSNTGTGELFF. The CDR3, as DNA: TGTGCCAGCAGCTCCAATACTGGTACCGGGGAGCTGTTTTTT.

The CDR3, as DNA: TGTGCCAGCAGCCCCGGGACTAGCGGGGGGACCTACAATGAGCAGTTCTTC. Its protein is CASSPGTSGGTYNEQFF. The gene calls are TRBV3-1 (or the pseudogene TRBV3-2) and TRBJ2-1; 15 positions agree with TRBD2. CDR1 is LGHDT, CDR2 YNNKEL, per germline (reference sequence). There are 17 residues in the CDR3. V lost 4 bases to trimming and J lost 2 bases; unmatched junction nucleotides: 3.

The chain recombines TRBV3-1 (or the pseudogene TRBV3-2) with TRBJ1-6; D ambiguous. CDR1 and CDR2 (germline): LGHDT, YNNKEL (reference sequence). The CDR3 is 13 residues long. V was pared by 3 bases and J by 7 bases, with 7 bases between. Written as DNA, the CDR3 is TGTGCCAGCAGCCAGACCTCAAATTCACCCCTCCACTTT. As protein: CASSQTSNSPLHF.

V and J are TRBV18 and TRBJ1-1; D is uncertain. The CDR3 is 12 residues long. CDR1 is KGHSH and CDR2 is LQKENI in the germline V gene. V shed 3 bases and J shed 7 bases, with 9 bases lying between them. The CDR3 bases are TGTGCCAGCTCACCTTCTTTTAATGAAGCTTTCTTT. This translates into CASSPSFNEAFF.

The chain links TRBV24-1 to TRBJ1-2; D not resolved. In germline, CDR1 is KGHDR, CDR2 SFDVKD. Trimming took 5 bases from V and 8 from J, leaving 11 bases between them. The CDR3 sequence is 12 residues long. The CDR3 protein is CATSASVGGYTF. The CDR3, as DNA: TGTGCCACCAGTGCCTCGGTGGGGGGCTACACCTTC.

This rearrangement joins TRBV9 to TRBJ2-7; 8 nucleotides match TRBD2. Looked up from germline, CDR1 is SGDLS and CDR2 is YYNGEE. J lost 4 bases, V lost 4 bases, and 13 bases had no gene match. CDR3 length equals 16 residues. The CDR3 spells CASSPSAGGPLYEQYF. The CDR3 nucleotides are TGTGCCAGCAGCCCCTCGGCGGGGGGTCCCCTATACGAGCAGTACTTC.

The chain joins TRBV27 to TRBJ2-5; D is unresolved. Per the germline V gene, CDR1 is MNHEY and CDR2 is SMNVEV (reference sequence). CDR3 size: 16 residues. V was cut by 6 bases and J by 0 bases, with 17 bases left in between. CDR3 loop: CASRLSPLNHQETQYF. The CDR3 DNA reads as TGTGCCAGCAGGCTTTCTCCTCTCAACCACCAAGAGACCCAGTACTTC.

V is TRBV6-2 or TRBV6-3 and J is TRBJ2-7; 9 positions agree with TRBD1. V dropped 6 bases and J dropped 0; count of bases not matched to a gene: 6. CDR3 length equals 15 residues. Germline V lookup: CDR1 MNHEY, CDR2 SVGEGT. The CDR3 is CASSDRGAISYEQYF. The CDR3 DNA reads TGTGCCAGCAGCGACAGGGGGGCGATCTCCTACGAGCAGTACTTC.

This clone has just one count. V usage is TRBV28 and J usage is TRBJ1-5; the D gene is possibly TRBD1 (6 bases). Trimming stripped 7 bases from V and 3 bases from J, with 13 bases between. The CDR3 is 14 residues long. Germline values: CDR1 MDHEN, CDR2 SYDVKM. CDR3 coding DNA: TGTGCCAGCATTTCAGGACAGCTCAATCAGCCCCAGCATTTT. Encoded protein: CASISGQLNQPQHF.

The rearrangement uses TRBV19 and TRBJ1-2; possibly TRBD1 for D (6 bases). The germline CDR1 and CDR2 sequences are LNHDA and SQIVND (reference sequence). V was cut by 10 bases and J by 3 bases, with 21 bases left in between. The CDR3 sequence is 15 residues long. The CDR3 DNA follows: TGTGCCACCAAGGACTCGGGTAGGGGGGACTATGGCTACACCTTC. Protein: CATKDSGRGDYGYTF.

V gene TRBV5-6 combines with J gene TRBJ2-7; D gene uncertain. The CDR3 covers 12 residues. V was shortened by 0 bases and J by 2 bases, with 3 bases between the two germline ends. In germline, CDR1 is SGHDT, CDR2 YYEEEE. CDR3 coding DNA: TGTGCCAGCAGCTTGGCCACCTACGAGCAGTACTTC. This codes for CASSLATYEQYF.

The CDR3 nucleotides read TGTGCCGCCAGGGGGGGGTTAAATGAAAAACTGTTTTTT. This sequence encodes CAARGGLNEKLFF. The chain joins TRBV6-5 to TRBJ1-4; 7 bases map to TRBD1. Germline V gene data show CDR1 as MNHEY and CDR2 as SVGAGI. The CDR3 is 13 residues long. The junction had 8 bases not matched to a gene; V was cut back by 11 bases and J by 5 bases.

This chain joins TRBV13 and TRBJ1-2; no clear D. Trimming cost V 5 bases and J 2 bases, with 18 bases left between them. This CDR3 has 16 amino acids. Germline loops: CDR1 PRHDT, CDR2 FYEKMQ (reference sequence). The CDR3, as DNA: TGTGCCAGCAGCAGCTGGACCGGTGCCCGAAACTATGGCTACACCTTC. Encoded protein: CASSSWTGARNYGYTF.

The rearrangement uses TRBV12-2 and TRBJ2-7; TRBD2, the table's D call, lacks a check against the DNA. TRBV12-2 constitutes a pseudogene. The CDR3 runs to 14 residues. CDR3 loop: CATPRWGGCYEQYF. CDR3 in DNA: TGTGCAACCCCCCGTTGGGGGGGGTGCTACGAGCAGTACTTC.

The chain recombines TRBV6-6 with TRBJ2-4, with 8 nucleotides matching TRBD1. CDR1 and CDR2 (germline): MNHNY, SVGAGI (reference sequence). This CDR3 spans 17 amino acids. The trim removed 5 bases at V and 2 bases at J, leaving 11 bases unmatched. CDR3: CASSPLGQGLPKNIQYF. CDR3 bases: TGTGCCAGCAGTCCACTCGGACAGGGTTTGCCCAAAAACATTCAGTACTTC.

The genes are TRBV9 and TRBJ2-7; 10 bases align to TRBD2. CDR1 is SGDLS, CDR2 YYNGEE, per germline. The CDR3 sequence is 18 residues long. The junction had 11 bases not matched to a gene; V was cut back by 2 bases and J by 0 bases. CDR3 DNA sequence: TGTGCCAGCAGCGTTGGGACTAGCGTTACTACCGTCTCCTACGAGCAGTACTTC. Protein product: CASSVGTSVTTVSYEQYF.